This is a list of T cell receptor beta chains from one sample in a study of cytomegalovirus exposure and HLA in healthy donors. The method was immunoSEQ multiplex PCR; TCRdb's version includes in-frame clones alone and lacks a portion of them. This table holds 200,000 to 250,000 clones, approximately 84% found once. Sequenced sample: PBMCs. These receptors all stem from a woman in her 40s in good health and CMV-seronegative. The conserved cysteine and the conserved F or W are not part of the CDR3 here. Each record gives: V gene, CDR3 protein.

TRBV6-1	ASREGTDTRETQY
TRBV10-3	AISESGTGGRDTQY
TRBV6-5	ASRLTGPNNEQF
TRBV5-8	ASSFLRDTQY
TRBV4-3	ASSHEIGTNEKLF
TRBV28	ASSSTAIYGSH
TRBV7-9	SSSFRAAQETQY
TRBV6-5	ASSYSNRAYEQY
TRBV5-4	ASSPGQGSTDTQY
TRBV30	AWSVLGRGTEAF
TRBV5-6	ASSLVRVVGEETEAF
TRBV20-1	SANRGDEQY
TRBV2	ASRTEVYEQY
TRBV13	ASSFKTASGNTIY
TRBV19	ASTLRGVRDRQLNEQF
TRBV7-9	ASSLGGGSYEQY
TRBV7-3	ASRRTSLGGELF
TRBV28	ASTCRGTVSNQPQH
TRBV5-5	ASSFGIAGPEQF
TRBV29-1	SVEDQRGGLNEQF
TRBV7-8	ASRPGGGTTDTQY
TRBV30	ARTRGVNTEAF
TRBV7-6	ASSWGLIHYEQY
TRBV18	ASSGDRGRGDTQY
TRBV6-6	ASSPSTLGSTEAF
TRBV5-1	ASRLSQGDDEQY
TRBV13	ASSLPGLIGYT
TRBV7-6	ASSLGVDRTGNTIY
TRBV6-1	ASSERGSADTQY
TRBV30	AWSVGRGGYEQY
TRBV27	ASSFSAGERTDTQY
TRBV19	ASSSWDTSYEQY
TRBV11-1	ASSIDRGENSPLH
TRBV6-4	ASSAGTSEVWEQF
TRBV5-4	ASKTDSTRTGELF
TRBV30	AQTGVNTEAF
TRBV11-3	ASSPMEDTEAF
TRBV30	AWSVLLAGGDEQF
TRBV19	ASSIVRSLAKNIQY
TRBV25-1	ASSSPGQGKSPLH
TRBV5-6	ASSFVQGNSPLH
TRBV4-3	ASSSLAGGYAETQY
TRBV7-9	ATPRSGGDEQF
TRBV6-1	ASSEALTGDMNTEAF
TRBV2	ASSGTGRTGELF
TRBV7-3	ASSLTPGSKETQY
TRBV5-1	ASSVEYRKETQY
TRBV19	ASSILGTITGELF
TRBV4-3	ASSQVGGIGEQY
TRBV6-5	ASSYSISALREKLF
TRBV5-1	ASSLVAADTAYEQY
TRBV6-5	ASSPGDRAEGYT
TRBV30	AWSYVNTEAF
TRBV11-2	ASSRYSPAF
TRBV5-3	ARSLERYFGYT
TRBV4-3	ASSQDGRAIGSPLH